This TCR beta chain was captured by sequencing in a study of response to subunit inactivated influenza vaccine. Study-level findings and limits: The authors offered the suggestion that each seasonal influenza vaccination recruits few new T cells.

A note on this clonotype: Its antigen is not identified.

Looked up from germline, CDR1 is SGHRS and CDR2 is YFSETQ. This CDR3 has 16 amino acids. The ends were cut back, 1 base at V and 4 bases at J, with 14 bases in the middle. TCRdb used MiXCR to reprocess the RT-PCR reads, holding one entry per CDR3 protein. This sample yields almost 250,000 distinct CDR3 sequences, of which approximately 12% are seen a single time; about 7.8% belongs to the top ten. The V call is TRBV5-1, the J call TRBJ2-2; D might be TRBD1 (6 bases). This sequence was found in a man aged 45 to 65 who received an inactivated influenza vaccine. The material was non-naive T cells sorted from PBMCs, obtained 14 to 15 days before vaccination. CDR3 DNA sequence: TGCGCCAGCAGCTTGAAAGCAGGGGCGGGCACCGGGGAGCTGTTTTTT. Translating it yields CASSLKAGAGTGELFF.